This T cell receptor (beta chain) is from a study of blood T cell repertoires in COVID-19. Overall study context: Samples of COVID-19 (acute and convalescent) were obtained from the United States, Italy and Spain. Nucleic acid was either cDNA or gDNA, and it came from T cells, B-cell-depleted T cells, or PBMCs.

V dropped 3 bases and J dropped 5; count of bases not matched to a gene: 10. This CDR3 is 17 amino acids long. Germline CDR1 reads SGDLS; CDR2 reads YYNGEE. Method: immunoSEQ multiplex PCR; TCRdb's copy keeps in-frame clones and lacks some. The table includes 33,000 or so clones, 90% detected once. This receptor was identified in a man in his 70s with active or convalescent COVID-19. Sequencing was carried out using peripheral blood. The V and J genes are TRBV9 and TRBJ1-6; the match to TRBD1 covers 8 bases. This chain's CDR3 is CASSAPQGARDNSPLHF. The CDR3 region has the DNA TGTGCCAGCAGCGCCCCTCAGGGGGCACGGGATAATTCACCCCTCCACTTT.